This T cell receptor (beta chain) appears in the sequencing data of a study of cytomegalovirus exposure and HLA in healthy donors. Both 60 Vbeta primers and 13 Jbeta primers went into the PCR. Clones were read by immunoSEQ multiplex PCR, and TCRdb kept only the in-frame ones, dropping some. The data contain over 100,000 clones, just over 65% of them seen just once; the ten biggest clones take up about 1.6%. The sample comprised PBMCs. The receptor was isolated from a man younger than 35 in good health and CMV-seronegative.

CDR3 residues: CASRIRTGSYEQYF. The CDR3 bases are TGTGCCAGCAGAATCAGGACAGGCTCCTACGAGCAGTACTTC. The rearrangement uses TRBV2 and TRBJ2-7, with TRBD1 identical over 7 bases. The V segment lost 6 bases and the J segment 0 bases; nucleotides outside the gene matches: 5. Germline V CDR1 and CDR2: SNHLY, FYNNEI. The CDR3 spans 14 residues.